Listed below are T cell receptor beta chains from one sample, sequenced in a study of blood T cells in healthy people across ages. From the 5' RACE reads, TCRdb called clonotypes with MiXCR, one entry per CDR3 protein. The sample carries about 1.8 million distinct CDR3 sequences, roughly 49% recorded once. What was sequenced was blood. The receptors come from a woman aged 40 to 50 in good health. The CDR3 runs from the conserved cysteine through the conserved F or W. A D gene is named only where the DNA matches it firmly. Size is stated for part of the rows, as once, few or many counts, or as a class when the clone is expanded.

clone size: once; J gene: TRBJ2-1; D gene: TRBD2; V gene: TRBV27; CDR3 DNA: TGTGCCAGCAGTTCCTCAGGACTAGCGGGGGGGCTGGTCAATGAGCAGTTCTTC; CDR3 protein: CASSSSGLAGGLVNEQFF
clone size: NA; J gene: TRBJ2-5; D gene: TRBD1; V gene: TRBV19; CDR3 DNA: TGTGCCAGTGGTACTCGAGGGTCTTCCCAGGGGGCCTCCTACAATGAGCAGTACTTC; CDR3 protein: CASGTRGSSQGASYNEQYF
clone size: NA; J gene: TRBJ1-6; D gene: NA; V gene: TRBV2; CDR3 DNA: TGTGCCAGCAGGAACACATGGAATAATTCACCCCTCCACTTT; CDR3 protein: CASRNTWNNSPLHF
clone size: NA; J gene: TRBJ1-2; D gene: TRBD1; V gene: TRBV20-1; CDR3 DNA: TGCAGTGCTCCGGGACAGGGTGGCGTCTATGGCTACACCTTC; CDR3 protein: CSAPGQGGVYGYTF
clone size: few; J gene: TRBJ2-7; D gene: NA; V gene: TRBV20-1; CDR3 DNA: TGCAGTGCTCTAGACCGCGTCATGGCCTACGAGCAGTACTTC; CDR3 protein: CSALDRVMAYEQYF
clone size: NA; J gene: TRBJ1-1; D gene: TRBD1; V gene: TRBV29-1; CDR3 DNA: TGCAGCGCGGGACAGGGAGGGAACACTGAAGCTTTCTTT; CDR3 protein: CSAGQGGNTEAFF
clone size: NA; J gene: TRBJ1-5; D gene: NA; V gene: TRBV20-1; CDR3 DNA: TGCAGTGCTAGAGATCCGGGCAGGGCTCACAATCAGCCCCAGCATTTT; CDR3 protein: CSARDPGRAHNQPQHF
clone size: few; J gene: TRBJ1-6; D gene: NA; V gene: TRBV6-1; CDR3 DNA: TGTGCCAGCAGTGAAGCCGGGTCACCCCTCCACTTT; CDR3 protein: CASSEAGSPLHF
clone size: NA; J gene: TRBJ2-5; D gene: TRBD2; V gene: TRBV27; CDR3 DNA: TGTGCCAGCAGTTTGTGGGCTAGCGGGGGGCCGATTCAGGAGACCCAGTACTTC; CDR3 protein: CASSLWASGGPIQETQYF
clone size: few; J gene: TRBJ2-3; D gene: TRBD2; V gene: TRBV7-2; CDR3 DNA: TGTGCCAGCAGCTTAGCGAGGGGACTAGCGGCAGATACGCAGTATTTT; CDR3 protein: CASSLARGLAADTQYF
clone size: NA; J gene: TRBJ1-1; D gene: TRBD1; V gene: TRBV7-9; CDR3 DNA: TGTGCCAGCAGCTCGCGACAGGGCCCTGAAGCTTTCTTT; CDR3 protein: CASSSRQGPEAFF
clone size: few; J gene: TRBJ2-7; D gene: TRBD1; V gene: TRBV7-8; CDR3 DNA: TGTGCCAGCAGCTACCCCGGGACAGGGGAGTACTTC; CDR3 protein: CASSYPGTGEYF
clone size: few; J gene: TRBJ1-2; D gene: TRBD1; V gene: TRBV27; CDR3 DNA: TGTGCCAGCAGTCCCGGGACAGGGGGACCTTTTTACTATGGCTACACCTTC; CDR3 protein: CASSPGTGGPFYYGYTF
clone size: NA; J gene: TRBJ2-1; D gene: NA; V gene: TRBV5-4; CDR3 DNA: TGTGCCAGCAGCTTTGGGCCTTCCTACAATGAGCAGTTCTTC; CDR3 protein: CASSFGPSYNEQFF
clone size: NA; J gene: TRBJ2-7; D gene: TRBD2; V gene: TRBV20-1; CDR3 DNA: TGCAGTGCTAAGACTAGCGGGATCTCCTACGAGCAGTACTTC; CDR3 protein: CSAKTSGISYEQYF
clone size: NA; J gene: TRBJ2-3; D gene: NA; V gene: TRBV12-3/TRBV12-4; CDR3 DNA: TGTGCCAGCACACCCCGCGGAGGGCGGGGCACAGATACGCAGTATTTT; CDR3 protein: CASTPRGGRGTDTQYF
clone size: NA; J gene: TRBJ2-7; D gene: TRBD2; V gene: TRBV7-2; CDR3 DNA: TGTGCCAGCAGCTTATTACTAGCGGGGGGCTACGAGCAGTACTTC; CDR3 protein: CASSLLLAGGYEQYF
clone size: NA; J gene: TRBJ1-5; D gene: NA; V gene: TRBV20-1; CDR3 DNA: TGCAGTGCTAGTGACAGTAATAGCAATCAGCCCCAGCATTTT; CDR3 protein: CSASDSNSNQPQHF
clone size: NA; J gene: TRBJ1-1; D gene: NA; V gene: TRBV4-3; CDR3 DNA: TGCGCCAGCAGCCCCGATTGGACAGTCAACACTGAAGCTTTCTTT; CDR3 protein: CASSPDWTVNTEAFF
clone size: NA; J gene: TRBJ2-1; D gene: TRBD2; V gene: TRBV6-5; CDR3 DNA: TGTGCCATCGGATCCGGACTAGCTGGTGGTTATGAGCAGTTCTTC; CDR3 protein: CAIGSGLAGGYEQFF
clone size: NA; J gene: TRBJ2-3; D gene: TRBD1; V gene: TRBV20-1; CDR3 DNA: TGCAGTGCTCCGTACTCGGGACAGGGCGTCCTCCGGACAGATACGCAGTATTTT; CDR3 protein: CSAPYSGQGVLRTDTQYF
clone size: NA; J gene: TRBJ1-4; D gene: TRBD1; V gene: TRBV5-1; CDR3 DNA: TGCGCCAGCAGCAAAAACGGGGGACAGGGGGCTCTGCGTGAAAAACTGTTTTTT; CDR3 protein: CASSKNGGQGALREKLFF
clone size: few; J gene: TRBJ2-7; D gene: TRBD2; V gene: TRBV20-1; CDR3 DNA: TGCAGTGGTTACCCGCTAGCGGGGGAATACGAGCAGTACTTC; CDR3 protein: CSGYPLAGEYEQYF
clone size: few; J gene: TRBJ2-1; D gene: TRBD2; V gene: TRBV20-1; CDR3 DNA: TGCACCTGTAGCGGGGGGGCCATGAATGAGCAGTTCTTC; CDR3 protein: CTCSGGAMNEQFF
clone size: NA; J gene: TRBJ2-5; D gene: NA; V gene: TRBV6-6; CDR3 DNA: TGTGCCAGCATTGACGACAGCCAAGAGACCCAGTACTTC; CDR3 protein: CASIDDSQETQYF
clone size: NA; J gene: TRBJ2-1; D gene: NA; V gene: TRBV11-1; CDR3 DNA: TGTGCCAGCAGCTTAGGAGACAGGCTTATAGACAATGAGCAGTTCTTC; CDR3 protein: CASSLGDRLIDNEQFF
clone size: NA; J gene: TRBJ1-2; D gene: NA; V gene: TRBV7-9; CDR3 DNA: TGTGCCAGCAGCTTAGATCACGGGGGTACCTATGGCCACACCTTC; CDR3 protein: CASSLDHGGTYGHTF
clone size: NA; J gene: TRBJ1-2; D gene: TRBD1; V gene: TRBV20-1; CDR3 DNA: TGCAGTGCGATAGGACAGGGACCCTATGGCTACACCTTC; CDR3 protein: CSAIGQGPYGYTF
clone size: many; J gene: TRBJ1-1; D gene: NA; V gene: TRBV12-3/TRBV12-4; CDR3 DNA: TGCGCCAGCAGCTTGACGGTGAACACTGAAGCTTTCTTT; CDR3 protein: CASSLTVNTEAFF
clone size: NA; J gene: TRBJ2-2; D gene: NA; V gene: TRBV3-1; CDR3 DNA: TGTGCCAGCAGCCAAGCCCAGGGGATCGGGGAGCTGTTTTTT; CDR3 protein: CASSQAQGIGELFF
clone size: NA; J gene: TRBJ2-3; D gene: NA; V gene: TRBV12-3/TRBV12-4; CDR3 DNA: TGTGCCAGCAGTTCACACAGGGTTACGACAGATACGCAGTATTTT; CDR3 protein: CASSSHRVTTDTQYF
clone size: NA; J gene: TRBJ2-1; D gene: NA; V gene: TRBV2; CDR3 DNA: TGTGCCAGCAGGGGAGGGGGTTGGGAGCAGTTCTTC; CDR3 protein: CASRGGGWEQFF
clone size: NA; J gene: TRBJ2-1; D gene: NA; V gene: TRBV29-1; CDR3 DNA: TGCAGCGTTGAAGGTAGGAGCCGGTACAATGAGCAGTTCTTC; CDR3 protein: CSVEGRSRYNEQFF
clone size: NA; J gene: TRBJ1-6; D gene: NA; V gene: TRBV7-2; CDR3 DNA: TGTGCCAGCAGCCCTAATCCAGGGTCTAATTCACCCCTCCACTTT; CDR3 protein: CASSPNPGSNSPLHF
clone size: NA; J gene: TRBJ2-2; D gene: NA; V gene: TRBV5-5; CDR3 DNA: TGTGCCAGCAGCTTCGGGATCACCGGGGAGCTGTTTTTT; CDR3 protein: CASSFGITGELFF
clone size: few; J gene: TRBJ2-7; D gene: TRBD2; V gene: TRBV3-1; CDR3 DNA: TGTGCCAGCAGCCACGGGGGGGGCCGGCAGTACTTC; CDR3 protein: CASSHGGGRQYF
clone size: NA; J gene: TRBJ1-5; D gene: TRBD1; V gene: TRBV27; CDR3 DNA: TGTGCCAGCAGTTTTTACCTGCGACAGGGCGAGGTCAGTCAGCCCCAGCATTTT; CDR3 protein: CASSFYLRQGEVSQPQHF
clone size: few; J gene: TRBJ2-5; D gene: NA; V gene: TRBV4-1; CDR3 DNA: TGCGCCAGCAGCCAAGTCCAGACCGGTCAAGAGACCCAGTACTTC; CDR3 protein: CASSQVQTGQETQYF
clone size: NA; J gene: TRBJ1-2; D gene: TRBD1; V gene: TRBV7-2; CDR3 DNA: TGTGCCAGCAGCTTATTCAGCCGGACAGGGCTTGGCTACACCTTC; CDR3 protein: CASSLFSRTGLGYTF
clone size: NA; J gene: TRBJ2-2; D gene: NA; V gene: TRBV4-3; CDR3 DNA: TGCGCCAGCAGCCAGGGGGCCGGGACACTCACCGGGGAGCTGTTTTTT; CDR3 protein: CASSQGAGTLTGELFF
clone size: NA; J gene: TRBJ2-3; D gene: NA; V gene: TRBV24-1; CDR3 DNA: TGTGCCACCAGTGTAACGCCGGGGGCGCAGTATTTT; CDR3 protein: CATSVTPGAQYF
clone size: NA; J gene: TRBJ2-5; D gene: TRBD1; V gene: TRBV12-5; CDR3 DNA: TGTGCTAGTGGTTTGGCCCAAACAGGGGGCGAGAGGGAGCCCCAGTACTTC; CDR3 protein: CASGLAQTGGEREPQYF
clone size: many; J gene: TRBJ2-7; D gene: TRBD1; V gene: TRBV14; CDR3 DNA: TGTGCCAGCAGCCACGGTCGGGACAGAAAATACGAGCAGTACTTC; CDR3 protein: CASSHGRDRKYEQYF
clone size: NA; J gene: TRBJ1-6; D gene: TRBD1; V gene: TRBV6-1; CDR3 DNA: TGTGCCAGCAATAGGGGGACAGGGGGCATTTGGGATTCACCCCTCCACTTT; CDR3 protein: CASNRGTGGIWDSPLHF
clone size: NA; J gene: TRBJ2-7; D gene: TRBD2; V gene: TRBV28; CDR3 DNA: TGTGCCAGCAGCCGATACACTAGCGGGGAGTACTTC; CDR3 protein: CASSRYTSGEYF
clone size: few; J gene: TRBJ2-7; D gene: TRBD2; V gene: TRBV12-3/TRBV12-4; CDR3 DNA: TGTGCCAGTACATGGGCGGGGGACTCCTACGAGCAGTACTTC; CDR3 protein: CASTWAGDSYEQYF
clone size: NA; J gene: TRBJ1-2; D gene: NA; V gene: TRBV20-1; CDR3 DNA: TGCAGTGCTAGAAAAGAACAGGGCCGTAGCCTCTATGGCTACACCTTC; CDR3 protein: CSARKEQGRSLYGYTF
clone size: NA; J gene: TRBJ2-7; D gene: NA; V gene: TRBV11-2; CDR3 DNA: TGTGCCAGCAGCTTAGAACGTGTTAGCTACGAGCAGTACTTC; CDR3 protein: CASSLERVSYEQYF